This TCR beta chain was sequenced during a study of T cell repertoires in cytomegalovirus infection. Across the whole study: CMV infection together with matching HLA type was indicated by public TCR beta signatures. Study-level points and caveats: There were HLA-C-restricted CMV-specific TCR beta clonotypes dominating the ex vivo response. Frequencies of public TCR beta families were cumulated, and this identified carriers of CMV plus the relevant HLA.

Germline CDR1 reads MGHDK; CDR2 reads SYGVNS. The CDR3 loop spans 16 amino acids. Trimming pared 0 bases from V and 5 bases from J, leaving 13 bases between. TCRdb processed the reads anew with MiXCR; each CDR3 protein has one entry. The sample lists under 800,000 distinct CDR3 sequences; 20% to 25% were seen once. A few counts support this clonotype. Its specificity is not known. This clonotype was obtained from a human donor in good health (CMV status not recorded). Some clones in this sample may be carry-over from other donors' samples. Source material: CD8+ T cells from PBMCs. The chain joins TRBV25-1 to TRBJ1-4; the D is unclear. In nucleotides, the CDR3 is TGTGCCAGCAGTGAATACCTACTTGGCGGAAATGAAAAACTGTTTTTT. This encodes CASSEYLLGGNEKLFF.